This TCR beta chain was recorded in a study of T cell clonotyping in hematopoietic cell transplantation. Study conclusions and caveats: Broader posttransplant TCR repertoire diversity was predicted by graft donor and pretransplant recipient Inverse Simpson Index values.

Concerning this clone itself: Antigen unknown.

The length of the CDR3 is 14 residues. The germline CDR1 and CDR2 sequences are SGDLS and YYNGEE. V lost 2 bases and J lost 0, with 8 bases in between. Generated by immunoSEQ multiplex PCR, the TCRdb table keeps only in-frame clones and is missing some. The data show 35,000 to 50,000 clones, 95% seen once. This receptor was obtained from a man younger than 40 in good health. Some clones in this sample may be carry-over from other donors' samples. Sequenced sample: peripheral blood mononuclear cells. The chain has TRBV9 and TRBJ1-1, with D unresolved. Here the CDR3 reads CASSVGPMNTEAFF. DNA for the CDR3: TGTGCCAGCAGCGTTGGGCCGATGAACACTGAAGCTTTCTTT.